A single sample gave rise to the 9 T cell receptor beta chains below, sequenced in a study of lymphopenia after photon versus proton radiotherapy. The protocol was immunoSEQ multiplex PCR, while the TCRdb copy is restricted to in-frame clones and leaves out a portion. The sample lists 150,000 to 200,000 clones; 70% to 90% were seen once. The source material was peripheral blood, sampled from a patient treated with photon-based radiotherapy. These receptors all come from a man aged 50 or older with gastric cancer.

In DNA, the CDR3 is TGCAGCGTTATGACTAGCGCCGATATATACAATGAGCAGTTCTTC. This encodes CSVMTSADIYNEQFF. V usage is TRBV29-1 and J usage is TRBJ2-1; 8 nucleotides line up with TRBD2. This CDR3 contains 15 residues. From germline, CDR1 is SQVTM and CDR2 ANQGSEA. V was clipped by 5 bases and J by 4 bases; unmatched bases: 10.

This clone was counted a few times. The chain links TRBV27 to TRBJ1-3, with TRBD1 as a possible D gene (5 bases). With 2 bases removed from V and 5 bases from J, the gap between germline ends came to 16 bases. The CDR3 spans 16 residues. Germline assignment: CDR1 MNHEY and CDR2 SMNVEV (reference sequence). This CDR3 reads CASSLIPVGPRNTIYF. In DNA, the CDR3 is TGTGCCAGCAGTTTAATTCCTGTGGGACCCAGAAACACCATATATTTT.

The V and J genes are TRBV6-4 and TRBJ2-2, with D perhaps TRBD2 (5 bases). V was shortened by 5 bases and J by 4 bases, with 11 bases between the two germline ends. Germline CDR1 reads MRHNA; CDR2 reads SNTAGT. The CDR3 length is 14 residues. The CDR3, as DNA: TGTGCCAGCAGTCGAGGGCCGGCCACCGGGGAGCTGTTTTTT. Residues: CASSRGPATGELFF.

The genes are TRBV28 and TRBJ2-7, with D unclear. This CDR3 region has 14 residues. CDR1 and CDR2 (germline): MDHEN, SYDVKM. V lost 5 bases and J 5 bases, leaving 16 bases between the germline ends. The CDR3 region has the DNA TGTGCCAGCAGTCCACTCGGGTTGGCCCACGAGCAGTACTTC. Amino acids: CASSPLGLAHEQYF.

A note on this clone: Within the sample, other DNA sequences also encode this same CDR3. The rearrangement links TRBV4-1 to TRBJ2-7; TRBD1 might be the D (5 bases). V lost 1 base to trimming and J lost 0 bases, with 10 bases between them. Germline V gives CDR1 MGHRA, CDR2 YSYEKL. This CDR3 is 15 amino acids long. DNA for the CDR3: TGCGCCAGCAGCCAAGGAAGGGGAAGCTCCTACGAGCAGTACTTC. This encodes CASSQGRGSSYEQYF.

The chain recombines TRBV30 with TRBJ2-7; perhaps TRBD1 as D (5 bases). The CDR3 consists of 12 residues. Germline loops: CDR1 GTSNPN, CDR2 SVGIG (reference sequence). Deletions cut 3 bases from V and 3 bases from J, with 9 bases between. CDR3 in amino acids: CAWSPDSYEQYF. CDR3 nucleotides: TGTGCCTGGAGCCCAGACAGCTACGAGCAGTACTTC.

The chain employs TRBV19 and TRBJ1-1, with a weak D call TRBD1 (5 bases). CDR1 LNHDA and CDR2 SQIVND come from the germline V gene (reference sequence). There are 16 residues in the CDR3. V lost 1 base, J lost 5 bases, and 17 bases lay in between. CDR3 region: CASSIGLGARLTEAFF. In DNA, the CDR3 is TGTGCCAGTAGTATAGGGTTAGGGGCGAGGTTAACTGAAGCTTTCTTT.

The CDR3 coding sequence is TGTGCCAGCAGCTCTTCGGGTGGTCGCAATCAGCCCCAGCATTTT. This gives the protein CASSSSGGRNQPQHF. This chain connects TRBV6-5 to TRBJ1-5, with D uncertain. V gave up 6 bases and J gave up 2 bases, with 14 bases separating them. Germline lookup yields CDR1 MNHEY and CDR2 SVGAGI. This CDR3 spans 15 amino acids.

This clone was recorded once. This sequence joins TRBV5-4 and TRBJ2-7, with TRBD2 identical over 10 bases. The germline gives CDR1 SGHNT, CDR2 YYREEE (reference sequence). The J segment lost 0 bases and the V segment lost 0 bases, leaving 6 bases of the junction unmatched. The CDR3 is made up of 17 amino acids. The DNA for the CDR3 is TGTGCCAGCAGCTTGGTTAGACTAGCGGGCCTCTCCTACGAGCAGTACTTC. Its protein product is CASSLVRLAGLSYEQYF.